A single sample is the source of the 9 T cell receptor beta chains below, sequenced in a study of cytomegalovirus exposure and HLA in healthy donors. In the PCR, 60 Vbeta and 13 Jbeta primers were used. Assay used: immunoSEQ multiplex PCR; TCRdb lists only in-frame clones, some missing. This sample has roughly 230,000 clones; roughly 84% occur once, and the top ten carry around 0.23%. Source material: PBMCs. These receptors all stem from a girl aged 2-10 years in good health and CMV-seronegative.

The chain carries TRBV5-4 and TRBJ1-6; possible D gene TRBD1, 6 bases. Germline CDR1 reads SGHNT; CDR2 reads YYREEE (reference sequence). The CDR3 contains 14 residues. Trimming left V 2 bases short and J 7 bases short, with 10 bases between. The CDR3 sequence is CASSFAGANSPLHF. The CDR3 DNA sequence: TGTGCCAGCAGCTTTGCGGGGGCAAATTCACCCCTCCACTTT. The full variable domain, completed using reference TRBV5-4 and TRBJ1-6, is ETGVTQSPTHLIKTRGQQVTLRCSSQSGHNTVSWYQQALGQGPQFIFQYYREEENGRGNFPPRFSGLQFPNYSSELNVNALELDDSALYLCASSFAGANSPLHFGNGTRLTVT.

The chain links TRBV5-1 to TRBJ2-5; 11 nucleotides align to TRBD2. V shed 0 bases and J 2 bases; nucleotides not matched to a gene: 3. The V gene's germline CDR1 is SGHRS and CDR2 YFSETQ. This CDR3 is 16 amino acids long. The CDR3 sequence: CASSLASSGGQETQYF. The CDR3 DNA follows: TGCGCCAGCAGCTTGGCCTCTAGCGGGGGGCAAGAGACCCAGTACTTC.

The chain links TRBV5-1 to TRBJ2-7; TRBD2 aligns across 14 bases. Germline CDR1 is SGHRS and CDR2 is YFSETQ. The CDR3 totals 17 residues. V shed 1 base and J 4 bases; nucleotides not matched to a gene: 7. CDR3 region: CASSLYMGTSGSYEQYF. DNA for the CDR3: TGCGCCAGCAGCTTGTACATGGGGACTAGCGGGAGTTACGAGCAGTACTTC.

The chain carries TRBV29-1 and TRBJ1-2; D gene unclear. This CDR3 comprises 13 residues. V was cut by 4 bases and J by 5 bases, with 14 bases left in between. Germline loops: CDR1 SQVTM, CDR2 ANQGSEA. DNA for the CDR3: TGCAGCGTTGGTTGGGCGGGCTCATATGGCTACACCTTC. It yields the protein CSVGWAGSYGYTF.

For the CDR3, the DNA is TGTGCCAGCCTTCGACTGCCAGGGGGACTTTACGAGCAGTACTTC. Translating gives CASLRLPGGLYEQYF. The J gene is TRBJ2-7, the V gene TRBV6-1, with D maybe TRBD1 (7 bases). The V gene's germline CDR1 is MNHNS and CDR2 SASEGT. CDR3 size: 15 residues. V gave up 8 bases and J gave up 4 bases, with 21 bases separating them.

This rearrangement joins TRBV18 to TRBJ2-1; no clear D. Germline CDR1 KGHSH, CDR2 LQKENI. This CDR3 has 13 amino acids. V was shortened by 2 bases and J by 4 bases, with 6 bases between the two germline ends. The CDR3 region has the DNA TGTGCCAGCTCACCAGGGCTTTACAATGAGCAGTTCTTC. Encoded protein: CASSPGLYNEQFF.

This chain links TRBV19 with TRBJ1-5, with a tentative D call TRBD1 (6 bases). Trimming cost V 7 bases and J 8 bases, with 12 bases left between them. The CDR3 loop spans 12 amino acids. CDR1 LNHDA and CDR2 SQIVND come from the germline V gene (reference sequence). DNA of the CDR3: TGTGCCAGTACTGGGGGCAGGGAGCCCCAGCATTTT. This codes for CASTGGREPQHF.

V usage is TRBV6-1 and J usage is TRBJ1-3; D uncertain. Trimming took off 6 bases at V and 4 bases at J, with 7 bases between the two ends. The CDR3 loop spans 12 amino acids. Looked up from germline, CDR1 is MNHNS and CDR2 is SASEGT. The CDR3 bases are TGTGCCAGCAGCCAAGCCGGAAACACCATATATTTT. Protein sequence: CASSQAGNTIYF.

V is TRBV25-1 and J is TRBJ2-7, with TRBD2 identical over 16 bases. This CDR3 is 15 amino acids long. CDR1 is MGHDK and CDR2 is SYGVNS in the germline V gene. V shed 3 bases, J shed 6 bases, and the junction held 2 bases outside the gene matches. The CDR3 spells CASSDGTSGRAEQYF. CDR3 bases: TGTGCCAGCAGTGACGGGACTAGCGGGAGGGCCGAGCAGTACTTC.